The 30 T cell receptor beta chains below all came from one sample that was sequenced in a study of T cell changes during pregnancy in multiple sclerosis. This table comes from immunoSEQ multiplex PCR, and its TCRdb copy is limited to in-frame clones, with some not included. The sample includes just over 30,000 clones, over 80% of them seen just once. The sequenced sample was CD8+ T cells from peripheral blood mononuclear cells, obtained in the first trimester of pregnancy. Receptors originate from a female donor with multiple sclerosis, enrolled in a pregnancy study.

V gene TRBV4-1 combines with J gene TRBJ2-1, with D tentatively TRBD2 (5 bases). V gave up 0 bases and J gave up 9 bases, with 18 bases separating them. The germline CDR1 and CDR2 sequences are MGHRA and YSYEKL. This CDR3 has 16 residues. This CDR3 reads CASSQDSTSGRPEQFF. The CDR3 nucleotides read TGCGCCAGCAGCCAAGATAGCACTAGTGGCCGGCCTGAGCAGTTCTTC.

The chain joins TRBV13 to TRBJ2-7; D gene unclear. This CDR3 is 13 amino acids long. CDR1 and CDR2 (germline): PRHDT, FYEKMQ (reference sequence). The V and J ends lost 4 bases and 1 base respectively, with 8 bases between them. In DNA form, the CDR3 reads TGTGCCAGCAGCTCCGGTCTATCCTACGAGCAGTACTTC. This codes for CASSSGLSYEQYF.

As DNA, the CDR3 is TGTGCCAGCAGCCCTCTAGCGGGGATTAGCACAGATACGCAGTATTTT. The encoded protein is CASSPLAGISTDTQYF. The rearrangement uses TRBV27 and TRBJ2-3; 9 bases align to TRBD2. Per germline, CDR1 MNHEY and CDR2 SMNVEV (reference sequence). V was pared by 6 bases and J by 0 bases, with 7 bases of the junction left unmatched. The CDR3 length is 16 residues.

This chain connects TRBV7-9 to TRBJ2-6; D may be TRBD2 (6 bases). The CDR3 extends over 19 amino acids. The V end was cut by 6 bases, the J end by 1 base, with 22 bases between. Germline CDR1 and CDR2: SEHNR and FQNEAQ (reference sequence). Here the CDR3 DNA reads TGTGCCAGCAGGGGGATCGTAGCGGAAGGATTGTCTGGGGCCAACGTCCTGACTTTC. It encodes CASRGIVAEGLSGANVLTF. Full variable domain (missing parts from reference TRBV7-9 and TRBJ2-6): DTGVSQNPRHKITKRGQNVTFRCDPISEHNRLYWYRQTLGQGPEFLTYFQNEAQLEKSRLLSDRFSAERPKGSFSTLEIQRTEQGDSAMYLCASRGIVAEGLSGANVLTFGAGSRLTVL.

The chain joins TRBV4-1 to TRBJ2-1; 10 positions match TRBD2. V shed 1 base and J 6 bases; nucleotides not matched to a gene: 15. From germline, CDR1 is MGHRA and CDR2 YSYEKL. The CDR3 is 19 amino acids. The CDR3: CASSQVVRASSGRINEQFF. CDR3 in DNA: TGCGCCAGCAGCCAAGTAGTAAGGGCGTCTAGCGGGAGAATCAATGAGCAGTTCTTC.

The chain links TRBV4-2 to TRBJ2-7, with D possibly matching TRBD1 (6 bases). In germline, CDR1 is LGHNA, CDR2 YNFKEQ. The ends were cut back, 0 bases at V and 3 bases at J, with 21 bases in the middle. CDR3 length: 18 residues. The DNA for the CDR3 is TGTGCCAGCAGCCAAGAGTCACAGGCAGGGGCGGTAAACTACGAGCAGTACTTC. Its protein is CASSQESQAGAVNYEQYF.

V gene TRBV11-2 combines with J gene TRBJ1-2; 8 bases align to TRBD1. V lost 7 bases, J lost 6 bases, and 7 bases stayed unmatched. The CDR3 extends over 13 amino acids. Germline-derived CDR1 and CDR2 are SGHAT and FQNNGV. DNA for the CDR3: TGTGCCAGCACCCTTCGCAGGGGGCATGGCTACACCTTC. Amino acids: CASTLRRGHGYTF.

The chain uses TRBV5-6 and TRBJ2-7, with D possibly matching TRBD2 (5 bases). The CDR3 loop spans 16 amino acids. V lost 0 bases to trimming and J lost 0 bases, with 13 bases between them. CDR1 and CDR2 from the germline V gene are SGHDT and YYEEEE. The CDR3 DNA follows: TGTGCCAGCAGCTTGGAGCTGGAGGCCAGCTCCTACGAGCAGTACTTC. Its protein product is CASSLELEASSYEQYF.

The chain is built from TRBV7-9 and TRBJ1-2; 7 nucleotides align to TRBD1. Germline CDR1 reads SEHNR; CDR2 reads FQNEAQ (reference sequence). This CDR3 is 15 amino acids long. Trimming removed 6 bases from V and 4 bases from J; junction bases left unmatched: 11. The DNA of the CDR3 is TGTGCCAGCAGTTCCGGACAGGCGCATTCCTATGGCTACACCTTC. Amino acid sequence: CASSSGQAHSYGYTF.

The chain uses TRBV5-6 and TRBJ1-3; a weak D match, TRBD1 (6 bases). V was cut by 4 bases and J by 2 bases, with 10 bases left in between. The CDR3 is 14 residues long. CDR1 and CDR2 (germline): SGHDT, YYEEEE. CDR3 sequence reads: CASSIQGAGNTIYF. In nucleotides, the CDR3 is TGTGCCAGCAGCATACAGGGAGCTGGAAACACCATATATTTT.

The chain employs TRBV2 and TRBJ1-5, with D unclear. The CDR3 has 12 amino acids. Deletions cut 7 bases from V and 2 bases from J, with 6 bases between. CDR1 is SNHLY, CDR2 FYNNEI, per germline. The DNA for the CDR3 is TGTGCCAGCAATTCAGGCAATCAGCCCCAGCATTTT. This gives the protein CASNSGNQPQHF.

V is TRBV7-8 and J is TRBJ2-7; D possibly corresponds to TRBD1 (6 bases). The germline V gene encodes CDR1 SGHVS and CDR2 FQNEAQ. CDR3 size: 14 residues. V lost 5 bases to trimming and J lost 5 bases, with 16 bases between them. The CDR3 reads CASSLRGPGNEQYF. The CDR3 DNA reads TGTGCCAGCAGCCTCAGGGGCCCGGGGAACGAGCAGTACTTC.

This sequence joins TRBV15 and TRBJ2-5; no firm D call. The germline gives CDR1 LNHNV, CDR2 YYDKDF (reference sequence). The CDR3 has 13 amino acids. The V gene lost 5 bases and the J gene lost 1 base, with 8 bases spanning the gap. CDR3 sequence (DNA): TGTGCCACCAGCTTCCGAGTCCAAGAGACCCAGTACTTC. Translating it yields CATSFRVQETQYF.

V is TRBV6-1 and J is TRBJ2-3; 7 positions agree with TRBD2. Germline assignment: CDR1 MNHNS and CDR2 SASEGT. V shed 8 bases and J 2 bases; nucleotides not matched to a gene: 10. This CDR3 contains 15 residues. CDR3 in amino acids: CASGGGGSLTDTQYF. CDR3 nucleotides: TGTGCCAGCGGGGGGGGAGGGAGCCTCACAGATACGCAGTATTTT.

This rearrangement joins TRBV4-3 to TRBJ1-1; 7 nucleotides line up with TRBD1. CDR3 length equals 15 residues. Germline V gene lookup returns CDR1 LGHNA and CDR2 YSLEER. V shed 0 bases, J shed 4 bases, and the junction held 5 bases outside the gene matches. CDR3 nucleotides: TGCGCCAGCAGCCAAGACTACAGGGGTGGCACTGAAGCTTTCTTT. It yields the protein CASSQDYRGGTEAFF.

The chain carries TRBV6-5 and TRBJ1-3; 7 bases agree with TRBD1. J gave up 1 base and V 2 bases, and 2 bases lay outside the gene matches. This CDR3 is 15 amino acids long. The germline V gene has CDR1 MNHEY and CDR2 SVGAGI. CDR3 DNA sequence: TGTGCCAGCAGTTACGAGGGGGCGTCTGGAAACACCATATATTTT. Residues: CASSYEGASGNTIYF.

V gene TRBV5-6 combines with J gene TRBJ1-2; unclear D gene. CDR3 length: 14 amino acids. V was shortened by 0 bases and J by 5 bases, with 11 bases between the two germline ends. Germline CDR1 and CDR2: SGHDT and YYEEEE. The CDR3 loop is CASSLGEGWYGYTF. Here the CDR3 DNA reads TGTGCCAGCAGCTTGGGGGAGGGTTGGTATGGCTACACCTTC. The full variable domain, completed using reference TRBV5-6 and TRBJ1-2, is DAGVTQSPTHLIKTRGQQVTLRCSPKSGHDTVSWYQQALGQGPQFIFQYYEEEERQRGNFPDRFSGHQFPNYSSELNVNALLLGDSALYLCASSLGEGWYGYTFGSGTRLTVV.

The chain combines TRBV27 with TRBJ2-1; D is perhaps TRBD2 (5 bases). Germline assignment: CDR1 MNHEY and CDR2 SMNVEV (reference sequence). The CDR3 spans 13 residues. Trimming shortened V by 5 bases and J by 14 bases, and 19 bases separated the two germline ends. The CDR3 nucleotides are TGTGCCAGCAGTCTTCCAGGAGGCGGAAGAAAGTTCTTC. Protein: CASSLPGGGRKFF.

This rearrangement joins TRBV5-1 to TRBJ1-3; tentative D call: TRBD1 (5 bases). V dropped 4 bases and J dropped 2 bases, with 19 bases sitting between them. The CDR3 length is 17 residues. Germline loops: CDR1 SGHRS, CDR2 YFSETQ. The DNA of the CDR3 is TGCGCCAGCAGCGAGTTCGGTTTGGGGCAGGCTGGAAACACCATATATTTT. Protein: CASSEFGLGQAGNTIYF.

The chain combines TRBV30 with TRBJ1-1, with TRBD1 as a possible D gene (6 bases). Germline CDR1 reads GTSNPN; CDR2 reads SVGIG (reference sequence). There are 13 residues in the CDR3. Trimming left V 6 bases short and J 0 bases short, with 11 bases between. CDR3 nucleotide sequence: TGTGCCTGTAAGACAGGCATGAACACTGAAGCTTTCTTT. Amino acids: CACKTGMNTEAFF.

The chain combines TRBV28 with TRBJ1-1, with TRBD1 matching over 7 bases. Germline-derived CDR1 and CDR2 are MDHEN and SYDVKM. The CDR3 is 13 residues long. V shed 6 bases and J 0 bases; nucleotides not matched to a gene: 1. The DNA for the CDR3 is TGTGCCAGCAGGGACAGGTTGAACACTGAAGCTTTCTTT. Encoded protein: CASRDRLNTEAFF.

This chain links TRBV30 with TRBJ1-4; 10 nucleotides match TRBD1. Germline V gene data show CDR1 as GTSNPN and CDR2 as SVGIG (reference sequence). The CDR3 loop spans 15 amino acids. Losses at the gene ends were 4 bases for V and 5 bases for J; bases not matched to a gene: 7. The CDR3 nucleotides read TGTGCCTGGAATCCCGGGACAGGGGTAAATGAAAAACTGTTTTTT. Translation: CAWNPGTGVNEKLFF.

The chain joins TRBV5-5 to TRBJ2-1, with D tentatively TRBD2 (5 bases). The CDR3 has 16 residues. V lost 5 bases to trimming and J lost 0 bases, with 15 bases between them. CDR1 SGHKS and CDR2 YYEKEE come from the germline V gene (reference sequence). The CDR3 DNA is TGTGCCAGCAGGGCCCGAGGGAAGCTCTCCTACAATGAGCAGTTCTTC. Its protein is CASRARGKLSYNEQFF.

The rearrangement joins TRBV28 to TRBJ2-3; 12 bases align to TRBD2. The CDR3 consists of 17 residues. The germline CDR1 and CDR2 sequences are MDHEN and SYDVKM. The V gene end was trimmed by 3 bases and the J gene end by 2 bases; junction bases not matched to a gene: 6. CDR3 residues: CASSLVRTSGITDTQYF. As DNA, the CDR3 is TGTGCCAGCAGTTTGGTGAGGACTAGCGGGATCACAGATACGCAGTATTTT.

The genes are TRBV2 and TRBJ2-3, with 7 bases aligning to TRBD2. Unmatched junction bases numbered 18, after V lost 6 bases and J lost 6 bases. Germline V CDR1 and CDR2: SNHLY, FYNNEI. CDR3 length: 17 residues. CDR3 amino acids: CASRGGSRELSMDTQYF. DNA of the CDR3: TGTGCCAGCAGGGGGGGTTCGCGGGAGCTCTCCATGGATACGCAGTATTTT.

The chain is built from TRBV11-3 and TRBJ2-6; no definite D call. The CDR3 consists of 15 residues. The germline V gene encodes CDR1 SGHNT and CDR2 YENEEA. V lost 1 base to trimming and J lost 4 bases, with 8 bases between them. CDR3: CASSLGDEGANVLTF. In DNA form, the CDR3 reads TGTGCCAGCAGCTTAGGAGATGAAGGGGCCAACGTCCTGACTTTC.

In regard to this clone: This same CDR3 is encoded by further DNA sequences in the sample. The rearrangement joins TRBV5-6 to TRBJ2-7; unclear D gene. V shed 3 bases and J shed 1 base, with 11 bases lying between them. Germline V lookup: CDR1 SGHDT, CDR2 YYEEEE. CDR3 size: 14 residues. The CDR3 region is CASSSEADSYEQYF. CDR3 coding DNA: TGTGCCAGCAGCTCAGAGGCGGATTCCTACGAGCAGTACTTC. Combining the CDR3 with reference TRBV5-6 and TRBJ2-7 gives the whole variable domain DAGVTQSPTHLIKTRGQQVTLRCSPKSGHDTVSWYQQALGQGPQFIFQYYEEEERQRGNFPDRFSGHQFPNYSSELNVNALLLGDSALYLCASSSEADSYEQYFGPGTRLTVT.

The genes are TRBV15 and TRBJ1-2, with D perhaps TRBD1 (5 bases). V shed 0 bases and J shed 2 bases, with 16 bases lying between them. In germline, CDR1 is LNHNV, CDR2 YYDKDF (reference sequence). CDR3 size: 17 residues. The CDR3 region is CATSRDHGQGINYGYTF. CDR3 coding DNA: TGTGCCACCAGCAGAGATCATGGGCAGGGAATAAACTATGGCTACACCTTC.

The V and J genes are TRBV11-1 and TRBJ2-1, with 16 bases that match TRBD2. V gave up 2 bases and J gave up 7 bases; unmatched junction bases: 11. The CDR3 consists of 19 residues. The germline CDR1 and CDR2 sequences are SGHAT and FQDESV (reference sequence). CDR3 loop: CASSLLLGLAGGAGNEQFF. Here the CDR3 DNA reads TGTGCCAGCAGCTTACTCCTGGGACTAGCGGGGGGGGCTGGAAATGAGCAGTTCTTC.

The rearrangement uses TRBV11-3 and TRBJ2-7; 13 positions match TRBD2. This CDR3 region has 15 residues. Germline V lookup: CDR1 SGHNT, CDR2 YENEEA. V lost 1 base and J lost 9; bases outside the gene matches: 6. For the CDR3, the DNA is TGTGCCAGCAGCTTAGCGACTAGCGGGGGGCCTGGGCAGTACTTC. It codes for CASSLATSGGPGQYF. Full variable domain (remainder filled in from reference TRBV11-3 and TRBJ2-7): EAGVVQSPRYKIIEKKQPVAFWCNPISGHNTLYWYLQNLGQGPELLIRYENEEAVDDSQLPKDRFSAERLKGVDSTLKIQPAELGDSAVYLCASSLATSGGPGQYFGPGTRLTVT.